The 21 T cell receptor beta chains in this list originate from one sample, sequenced in a study of cytomegalovirus exposure and HLA in healthy donors. Primers included in the PCR were 60 Vbeta and 13 Jbeta primers. Produced via immunoSEQ multiplex PCR; TCRdb's table is partial and in-frame only. The sample contains 110,000 or so clones, roughly four fifths of which appear only once. Sequenced sample: PBMCs. These receptors were obtained from a woman aged 18-29 years in good health and CMV-seronegative.

The V call is TRBV30, the J call TRBJ1-3; tentative D call: TRBD1 (6 bases). V dropped 4 bases and J dropped 0 bases, with 7 bases sitting between them. Germline lookup yields CDR1 GTSNPN and CDR2 SVGIG (reference sequence). The CDR3 consists of 13 residues. The CDR3, as DNA: TGTGCCTGGAAACAGGGCTCTGGAAACACCATATATTTT. It encodes CAWKQGSGNTIYF.

The chain uses TRBV11-3 and TRBJ2-5, with 9 positions matching TRBD2. Germline CDR1 SGHNT, CDR2 YENEEA. The CDR3 is made up of 16 amino acids. J gave up 4 bases and V 1 base, and 7 bases lay outside the gene matches. CDR3 DNA sequence: TGTGCCAGCAGCTTAGTAGGCGGGGGGGCACGAGAGACCCAGTACTTC. It encodes CASSLVGGGARETQYF.

This clone was found once. The chain employs TRBV5-1 and TRBJ2-2; 7 bases are shared with TRBD2. The V and J ends lost 0 bases and 3 bases, in that order; junction bases with no gene match: 5. Germline V gives CDR1 SGHRS, CDR2 YFSETQ. The CDR3 has 16 residues. In DNA, the CDR3 is TGCGCCAGCAGCTTGGGACCGGGGGGTTACACCGGGGAGCTGTTTTTT. Translated: CASSLGPGGYTGELFF.

A word on this clone: This CDR3 is also generated by other DNA sequences in the sample. The chain links TRBV19 to TRBJ1-1, with D perhaps TRBD1 (5 bases). The germline CDR1 and CDR2 sequences are LNHDA and SQIVND (reference sequence). The CDR3 covers 14 residues. Trimming removed 7 bases from V and 0 bases from J, with 12 bases in between. The CDR3 is CASTPGQMNTEAFF. The CDR3 nucleotides are TGTGCCAGTACGCCCGGACAAATGAACACTGAAGCTTTCTTT.

The genes are TRBV27 and TRBJ2-7, with TRBD2 matching 7 bases. V lost 4 bases to trimming and J lost 0 bases; unmatched junction nucleotides: 9. Germline V lookup: CDR1 MNHEY, CDR2 SMNVEV (reference sequence). This CDR3 has 16 residues. As DNA, the CDR3 is TGTGCCAGCAGTTACCGAGCGGGACGAAGCTCCTACGAGCAGTACTTC. As protein: CASSYRAGRSSYEQYF.

DNA for the CDR3: TGTGCCAGCAGCAGACAGGTTAACTATGGCTACACCTTC. It specifies CASSRQVNYGYTF. V is TRBV7-9 and J is TRBJ1-2, with TRBD1 as a possible D gene (6 bases). This CDR3 comprises 13 residues. V lost 5 bases to trimming and J lost 1 base, with 8 bases between them. Germline CDR1 and CDR2: SEHNR and FQNEAQ (reference sequence).

The chain carries TRBV6-4 and TRBJ2-7; a possible D gene is TRBD2 (6 bases). V lost 6 bases to trimming and J lost 3 bases, with 15 bases between them. CDR1 is MRHNA and CDR2 is SNTAGT in the germline V gene. The CDR3 is 14 amino acids. In DNA form, the CDR3 reads TGTGCCAGCAGCCCCCGGGTGGGAGGCTACGAGCAGTACTTC. This translates into CASSPRVGGYEQYF.

This chain uses TRBV14 with TRBJ1-1; a possible D gene is TRBD1 (5 bases). The CDR3 extends over 13 amino acids. Germline V gene lookup returns CDR1 SGHDN and CDR2 FVKESK. V lost 4 bases and J 0 bases, leaving 6 bases between the germline ends. CDR3 residues: CASSRGVNTEAFF. The CDR3 nucleotides are TGTGCCAGCAGCCGGGGGGTGAACACTGAAGCTTTCTTT.

A few counts support this clone. The rearrangement joins TRBV7-6 to TRBJ2-2; 7 nucleotides agree with TRBD1. V lost 5 bases and J lost 8; bases outside the gene matches: 8. Germline V gene sequence: CDR1 SGHVS, CDR2 FNYEAQ. The CDR3 covers 14 residues. CDR3 loop: CASSMGTADGELFF. CDR3 nucleotide sequence: TGTGCCAGCAGCATGGGGACAGCTGATGGGGAGCTGTTTTTT.

This clone was seen once. The chain combines TRBV27 with TRBJ2-5; TRBD1 agrees at 8 bases. The ends lost 5 bases at V and 5 bases at J; junction bases unmatched: 7. This CDR3 contains 14 residues. Germline CDR1 reads MNHEY; CDR2 reads SMNVEV (reference sequence). The CDR3 nucleotides read TGTGCCAGCAGTAATGACAGGGGTCGGGAGACCCAGTACTTC. Its protein is CASSNDRGRETQYF.

CDR3 sequence: CASSLFTGDTEAFF. The CDR3 nucleotides are TGCGCCAGCAGCTTGTTTACAGGGGACACTGAAGCTTTCTTT. This chain links TRBV5-1 with TRBJ1-1; 7 nucleotides match TRBD1. Losses at the gene ends were 1 base for V and 3 bases for J; bases not matched to a gene: 3. The germline gives CDR1 SGHRS, CDR2 YFSETQ. This CDR3 spans 14 amino acids.

This clone appeared once. The rearrangement joins TRBV5-1 to TRBJ1-2; 7 positions agree with TRBD1. This CDR3 has 13 residues. CDR1 and CDR2 from the germline V gene are SGHRS and YFSETQ. The V gene end was trimmed by 5 bases and the J gene end by 6 bases; junction bases not matched to a gene: 7. The DNA of the CDR3 is TGCGCCAGCAGAACCGGTACAGGGGATGGCTACACCTTC. Translated: CASRTGTGDGYTF.

This chain connects TRBV27 to TRBJ1-3; D is uncertain. Germline V gives CDR1 MNHEY, CDR2 SMNVEV (reference sequence). CDR3 length equals 15 residues. The V and J ends lost 2 bases and 2 bases respectively, with 10 bases between them. The CDR3 DNA is TGTGCCAGCAGTTTAAGGTTTGGGCCTGGAAACACCATATATTTT. Protein product: CASSLRFGPGNTIYF.

The chain recombines TRBV6-1 with TRBJ1-5, with TRBD1 identical over 7 bases. V lost 3 bases, J lost 2 bases, and 7 bases stayed unmatched. This CDR3 spans 16 amino acids. Germline assignment: CDR1 MNHNS and CDR2 SASEGT. In DNA form, the CDR3 reads TGTGCCAGCAGTGACCCCACAGGACAGGGCAATCAGCCCCAGCATTTT. The encoded protein is CASSDPTGQGNQPQHF.

The CDR3 region is CASSSWELATNEKLFF. Written as DNA, the CDR3 is TGTGCCAGCAGTTCTTGGGAGCTTGCAACTAATGAAAAACTGTTTTTT. This rearrangement joins TRBV28 to TRBJ1-4, with D hard to call. CDR1 and CDR2 from the germline V gene are MDHEN and SYDVKM. V was clipped by 4 bases and J by 0 bases, with 12 bases between them. The CDR3 contains 16 residues.

The rearrangement joins TRBV28 to TRBJ1-1; D call uncertain. Germline loops: CDR1 MDHEN, CDR2 SYDVKM. The CDR3 totals 15 residues. V lost 6 bases to trimming and J lost 5 bases, with 19 bases between them. CDR3 nucleotides: TGTGCCAGCAGCTATTATCGGAGGGTGGGTACTGAAGCTTTCTTT. This codes for CASSYYRRVGTEAFF.

The chain combines TRBV9 with TRBJ1-2; TRBD1 is a possible D gene (6 bases). CDR3 length: 18 residues. Germline V lookup: CDR1 SGDLS, CDR2 YYNGEE. Deletions cut 0 bases from V and 7 bases from J, with 25 bases between. CDR3 amino acids: CASSVVVGKGPTGRGYTF. The CDR3 nucleotides read TGTGCCAGCAGCGTAGTAGTAGGAAAGGGACCCACAGGGCGTGGCTACACCTTC.

The chain couples TRBV11-2 to TRBJ2-1; D remains unclear. Trimming removed 0 bases from V and 7 bases from J, with 7 bases in between. CDR1 is SGHAT and CDR2 is FQNNGV in the germline V gene. The CDR3 runs to 13 residues. The CDR3 DNA is TGTGCCAGCAGCTTAGACCCCCAGAATGAGCAGTTCTTC. Protein sequence: CASSLDPQNEQFF.

The chain recombines TRBV4-3 with TRBJ2-2; D is ambiguous. CDR3 size: 15 residues. V lost 1 base, J lost 6 bases, and 12 bases lay in between. Germline loops: CDR1 LGHNA, CDR2 YSLEER. The CDR3 region is CASSQVSIESGELFF. CDR3 bases: TGCGCCAGCAGCCAAGTGAGCATAGAGTCCGGGGAGCTGTTTTTT.

The chain carries TRBV29-1 and TRBJ1-2; D may be TRBD1 (6 bases). Germline V lookup: CDR1 SQVTM, CDR2 ANQGSEA. With 4 bases removed from V and 8 bases from J, the gap between germline ends came to 14 bases. This CDR3 spans 12 amino acids. This CDR3 reads CSVGRTVEGYTF. CDR3 coding DNA: TGCAGCGTTGGGCGGACAGTTGAGGGCTACACCTTC.

This clone appeared once. The rearrangement joins TRBV11-3 to TRBJ2-3; TRBD2 might be the D (5 bases). With 1 base removed from V and 6 bases from J, the gap between germline ends came to 5 bases. CDR3 length: 12 residues. The germline gives CDR1 SGHNT, CDR2 YENEEA. The CDR3 sequence: CASSLVADTQYF. The CDR3 DNA is TGTGCCAGCAGCTTAGTAGCGGATACGCAGTATTTT. Looking up the rest from reference TRBV11-3 and TRBJ2-3 gives the full variable domain: EAGVVQSPRYKIIEKKQPVAFWCNPISGHNTLYWYLQNLGQGPELLIRYENEEAVDDSQLPKDRFSAERLKGVDSTLKIQPAELGDSAVYLCASSLVADTQYFGPGTRLTVL.